These T cell receptor beta chains were read from a single sample in a study of Ad26.COV2.S vaccination and SARS-CoV-2 variants. This table comes from immunoSEQ multiplex PCR, and its TCRdb copy is limited to in-frame clones, with some not included. The sample carries some 340,000 clones, 85% recorded once. The input for sequencing was peripheral blood, taken in a trial of Ad26.COV2.S vaccine versus placebo. These receptors came from a person aged 18 to 65 who received the Ad26.COV2.S COVID-19 vaccine or a placebo. CDR3s include the opening cysteine and the closing phenylalanine or tryptophan. The D gene is left open where the match is weak. Part of the rows lack a size; the others show once, few, many or a class for expanded clones.

CDR3: CASSYKGRATETQYF
DNA: TGTGCCAGCAGCTACAAGGGGAGAGCGACCGAGACCCAGTACTTC
V: TRBV3-1/TRBV3-2
J: TRBJ2-5
D: .
size: .

CDR3: CASSPGQGHTDTQYF
DNA: TGTGCCAGCAGCCCGGGACAGGGACACACAGATACGCAGTATTTT
V: TRBV28
J: TRBJ2-3
D: TRBD1
size: .

CDR3: CASSEGTGASTDTQYF
DNA: TGTGCCAGCAGTGAAGGAACGGGTGCTAGCACAGATACGCAGTATTTT
V: TRBV6-4
J: TRBJ2-3
D: .
size: medium-sized

CDR3: CARARDPNSPLHF
DNA: TGTGCCCGTGCCAGGGACCCCAATTCACCCCTCCACTTT
V: TRBV6-5
J: TRBJ1-6
D: .
size: .

CDR3: CASSVQPGSNQPQHF
DNA: TGTGCCAGCAGCGTTCAGCCTGGGAGCAATCAGCCCCAGCATTTT
V: TRBV9
J: TRBJ1-5
D: .
size: .

CDR3: CASSLEASYNEQFF
DNA: TGTGCCAGCAGCTTAGAGGCAAGCTACAATGAGCAGTTCTTC
V: TRBV11-2
J: TRBJ2-1
D: .
size: many

CDR3: CSVESLWGAREKLFF
DNA: TGCAGCGTTGAATCGTTGTGGGGGGCGCGGGAAAAACTGTTTTTT
V: TRBV29-1
J: TRBJ1-4
D: .
size: .

CDR3: CSVRVGGYEQYF
DNA: TGCAGCGTGAGGGTCGGGGGCTACGAGCAGTACTTC
V: TRBV29-1
J: TRBJ2-7
D: .
size: .

CDR3: CASSIGGGDTSNTQYF
DNA: TGTGCCAGTAGTATAGGTGGGGGGGACACCTCTAATACGCAGTATTTT
V: TRBV19
J: TRBJ2-3
D: .
size: .

CDR3: CASSRTRPGTSGGGGAYNEQFF
DNA: TGCGCCAGCAGCAGGACAAGACCCGGGACTAGCGGAGGTGGTGGGGCCTACAATGAGCAGTTCTTC
V: TRBV5-1
J: TRBJ2-1
D: TRBD2
size: .

CDR3: CASSPPLSTDTQYF
DNA: TGTGCCAGCAGCCCCCCCCTAAGCACAGATACGCAGTATTTT
V: TRBV9
J: TRBJ2-3
D: .
size: .

CDR3: CASSPQTGGLSEQYF
DNA: TGTGCCAGCAGCCCACAAACAGGGGGCCTGTCCGAGCAGTACTTC
V: TRBV7-2
J: TRBJ2-7
D: TRBD1
size: .

CDR3: CASSSGRVAGNTIYF
DNA: TGTGCCAGCAGCTCCGGGAGGGTCGCTGGAAACACCATATATTTT
V: TRBV7-8
J: TRBJ1-3
D: .
size: many

CDR3: CAISDTRTANTEAFF
DNA: TGTGCCATCAGTGATACGCGGACAGCGAACACTGAAGCTTTCTTT
V: TRBV10-3
J: TRBJ1-1
D: .
size: few

CDR3: CASRSIIRPNTEAFF
DNA: TGTGCCAGCAGGTCCATCATTAGGCCGAACACTGAAGCTTTCTTT
V: TRBV11-2
J: TRBJ1-1
D: .
size: few

CDR3: CATSRTGLGQPQHF
DNA: TGTGCCACCAGCCGGACAGGGCTAGGCCAGCCCCAGCATTTT
V: TRBV15
J: TRBJ1-5
D: TRBD1
size: .

CDR3: CASSLQQGETQYF
DNA: TGTGCCAGCAGCCTTCAGCAGGGAGAGACCCAGTACTTC
V: TRBV6-6
J: TRBJ2-5
D: .
size: .

CDR3: CASTGQGTDEQYF
DNA: TGTGCCAGCACGGGACAGGGGACCGACGAGCAGTACTTC
V: TRBV6-5
J: TRBJ2-7
D: TRBD1
size: .

CDR3: CASSLFRSTGELFF
DNA: TGTGCCAGCAGCTTGTTCAGGAGCACCGGGGAGCTGTTTTTT
V: TRBV5-8
J: TRBJ2-2
D: .
size: .

CDR3: CASSPVPGVYEQYF
DNA: TGTGCCAGCAGTCCGGTCCCGGGGGTGTACGAGCAGTACTTC
V: TRBV27
J: TRBJ2-7
D: .
size: .

CDR3: CASSLSQFGAEYTDTQYF
DNA: TGTGCCAGCAGTTTATCTCAATTCGGGGCAGAATACACAGATACGCAGTATTTT
V: TRBV27
J: TRBJ2-3
D: .
size: once

CDR3: CASSSQGVNTEAFF
DNA: TGCGCCAGCAGCTCGCAGGGCGTCAACACTGAAGCTTTCTTT
V: TRBV5-1
J: TRBJ1-1
D: .
size: .

CDR3: CASRPAGASYGYTF
DNA: TGTGCCAGCCGCCCCGCGGGGGCTAGCTATGGCTACACCTTC
V: TRBV27
J: TRBJ1-2
D: .
size: .

CDR3: CASSLSRTGNGYTF
DNA: TGTGCCAGCAGCTTATCACGGACAGGGAATGGCTACACCTTC
V: TRBV7-2
J: TRBJ1-2
D: TRBD1
size: .

CDR3: CASSDGQGDTEAFF
DNA: TGTGCCAGCAGCGATGGACAGGGTGACACTGAAGCTTTCTTT
V: TRBV2
J: TRBJ1-1
D: TRBD1
size: once

CDR3: CASSLGQGAVNEQFF
DNA: TGCGCCAGCAGCTTGGGACAGGGGGCAGTCAATGAGCAGTTCTTC
V: TRBV5-1
J: TRBJ2-1
D: TRBD1
size: .

CDR3: CASSHAGSGELFF
DNA: TGTGCCAGTAGTCACGCGGGTTCCGGGGAGCTGTTTTTT
V: TRBV19
J: TRBJ2-2
D: .
size: .

CDR3: CASSLSLWGDGGYTF
DNA: TGTGCCAGCAGCTTAAGTCTCTGGGGAGACGGAGGCTACACCTTC
V: TRBV5-5
J: TRBJ1-2
D: .
size: once

CDR3: CASSSGTIGHEQYF
DNA: TGTGCCAGCAGCTCCGGGACTATAGGACACGAGCAGTACTTC
V: TRBV7-9
J: TRBJ2-7
D: TRBD2
size: .

CDR3: CASSPQGSHQETQYF
DNA: TGTGCCAGCAGTCCCCAGGGGTCCCACCAAGAGACCCAGTACTTC
V: TRBV6-5
J: TRBJ2-5
D: .
size: .

CDR3: CASTLLRCREYQETQYF
DNA: TGTGCCAGCACCCTCCTTAGGTGCAGGGAGTACCAAGAGACCCAGTACTTC
V: TRBV25-1
J: TRBJ2-5
D: .
size: .

CDR3: CASSRREAGYEQYF
DNA: TGTGCCAGCAGCCGCCGAGAAGCCGGCTACGAGCAGTACTTC
V: TRBV11-3
J: TRBJ2-7
D: .
size: .

CDR3: CATSDGIRQGRNQPQHF
DNA: TGTGCCACCAGTGATGGGATCCGACAGGGGCGAAATCAGCCCCAGCATTTT
V: TRBV24-1
J: TRBJ1-5
D: TRBD1
size: .

CDR3: CASSLHRAPYEQYF
DNA: TGTGCCAGCAGCCTACACAGGGCCCCCTACGAGCAGTACTTC
V: TRBV3-1/TRBV3-2
J: TRBJ2-7
D: .
size: .

CDR3: CASSYLLGQPQHF
DNA: TGTGCCAGCAGCTATCTCCTGGGGCAGCCCCAGCATTTT
V: TRBV28
J: TRBJ1-5
D: .
size: .